The 9 T cell receptor beta chains reported below all come from one sample, sequenced in a study of T cells in Graves' hyperthyroidism and ophthalmopathy. Amplified regions were TCR beta CDR3 sequences from RNA transcripts. A first-round RT-PCR of the TCR CDR3 used the HTBI primer set. TCRdb itself ran the multiplex PCR reads through MiXCR, one entry per CDR3 protein. The sample shows approximately 300,000 distinct CDR3 sequences, roughly 17% of them seen only once. The material sequenced was blood. All receptors derive from a man aged 25 to 40 with Graves' hyperthyroidism.

CDR3 coding DNA: TGTGCCAGCAGCTTCCTTCGGACCGTTTACAATGAGCAGTTCTTC. Translating it yields CASSFLRTVYNEQFF. The chain carries TRBV13 and TRBJ2-1; D uncertain. Germline lookup yields CDR1 PRHDT and CDR2 FYEKMQ (reference sequence). Trimming cost V 3 bases and J 4 bases, with 13 bases left between them. The CDR3 sequence is 15 residues long.

This clonotype was seen at least ten times. The chain recombines TRBV5-1 with TRBJ2-3; TRBD2 matches 12 bases. The CDR3 totals 16 residues. In germline, CDR1 is SGHRS, CDR2 YFSETQ. V lost 4 bases and J lost 0; bases outside the gene matches: 3. The CDR3 coding sequence is TGCGCCAGCAGCGCCGGGACTAGCGGGAGCACAGATACGCAGTATTTT. This gives the protein CASSAGTSGSTDTQYF. Using reference TRBV5-1 and TRBJ2-3 for the parts outside the CDR3, the full variable domain is KAGVTQTPRYLIKTRGQQVTLSCSPISGHRSVSWYQQTPGQGLQFLFEYFSETQRNKGNFPGRFSGRQFSNSRSEMNVSTLELGDSALYLCASSAGTSGSTDTQYFGPGTRLTVL.

This clonotype has only a few counts. V usage is TRBV5-6 and J usage is TRBJ2-5, with 10 bases matching TRBD1. CDR1 is SGHDT, CDR2 YYEEEE, per germline. There are 15 residues in the CDR3. V trimming: 3 bases; J trimming: 4 bases; junction bases outside the gene matches: 6. The CDR3 DNA sequence: TGTGCCAGCAGCTCCGGGACAGGGGAGGGAGAGACCCAGTACTTC. The encoded protein is CASSSGTGEGETQYF.

There are many counts of this clonotype. This chain connects TRBV6-1 to TRBJ2-7, with D possibly TRBD2 on 6 matching bases. Trimming took 6 bases from V and 2 from J, leaving 17 bases between them. Germline V gives CDR1 MNHNS, CDR2 SASEGT. The CDR3 covers 15 residues. The CDR3 spells CASRPTREIAYEQYF. CDR3 sequence (DNA): TGTGCCAGCAGACCCACCCGGGAGATCGCCTACGAGCAGTACTTC.

In its sample, this clonotype was seen many times. This chain connects TRBV6-1 to TRBJ2-3; 8 nucleotides line up with TRBD1. The V gene end was trimmed by 5 bases and the J gene end by 4 bases; junction bases not matched to a gene: 11. The CDR3 covers 16 residues. Per the germline V gene, CDR1 is MNHNS and CDR2 is SASEGT. The CDR3 coding sequence is TGTGCCAGCAGTTTTGATACAGGGGGGAGGTCAGATACGCAGTATTTT. Protein sequence: CASSFDTGGRSDTQYF.

With respect to this clonotype: A read error may explain this, as a much larger clone is one base away. The rearrangement joins TRBV20-1 to TRBJ2-3; the D is unclear. V was shortened by 2 bases and J by 8 bases, with 17 bases between the two germline ends. This CDR3 is 14 amino acids long. Germline V lookup: CDR1 DFQATT, CDR2 SNEGSKA (reference sequence). CDR3 DNA sequence: TGCAGTGCTAGAACGGCGGCCGGGCTGGGTACGCAGTATTTT. Its translation is CSARTAAGLGTQYF.

The gene calls are TRBV12-3 or TRBV12-4 and TRBJ2-3, with D perhaps being TRBD1 or TRBD2 (5 bases each). V was clipped by 7 bases and J by 2 bases, with 16 bases between them. CDR3 length: 15 residues. The CDR3 loop reads CASTIGETNTDTQYF. The CDR3 DNA reads as TGTGCCAGCACTATAGGGGAGACGAACACAGATACGCAGTATTTT.

CDR3 amino acids: CSARRPSGSSYEQYF. The CDR3, as DNA: TGCAGTGCTCGCCGGCCTAGCGGGAGCTCCTACGAGCAGTACTTC. This chain connects TRBV20-1 to TRBJ2-7, with TRBD2 identical over 10 bases. Losses at the gene ends were 5 bases for V and 0 bases for J; bases not matched to a gene: 7. The germline V gene has CDR1 DFQATT and CDR2 SNEGSKA (reference sequence). The CDR3 extends over 15 amino acids.

This clonotype showed up many times. V and J are TRBV10-3 and TRBJ2-1; D uncertain. CDR1 is ENHRY, CDR2 SYGVKD, per germline. The CDR3 is 11 amino acids. The V and J ends lost 3 bases and 5 bases respectively, with 2 bases between them. The CDR3 loop reads CAISENNEQFF. CDR3 nucleotide sequence: TGTGCCATCAGTGAAAACAATGAGCAGTTCTTC.